The 23 T cell receptor beta chains in this list originate from one sample, sequenced in a study of blood T cell repertoires in COVID-19. The data were produced by immunoSEQ multiplex PCR, yet TCRdb's version contains in-frame clones alone and is incomplete. The repertoire consists of 100,000 or so clones, with 65% to 80% occurring once and the leading ten covering approximately 20%. The specimen sequenced was peripheral blood. All receptors come from a woman between 65 and 79 years old with acute or convalescent COVID-19.

Here the CDR3 reads CASSQVLAGGNYGYTF. The CDR3 DNA sequence: TGTGCCAGCAGCCAAGTCTTGGCGGGGGGGAACTATGGCTACACCTTC. This sequence joins TRBV3-1 (or the pseudogene TRBV3-2) and TRBJ1-2; D possibly corresponds to TRBD1 (5 bases). Trimming pared 1 base from V and 2 bases from J, leaving 14 bases between. CDR1 and CDR2 from the germline V gene are LGHDT and YNNKEL (reference sequence). This CDR3 spans 16 amino acids.

The rearrangement links TRBV7-2 to TRBJ2-1, with a tentative D call TRBD2 (6 bases). CDR3 size: 14 residues. CDR1 SGHTA and CDR2 FQGNSA come from the germline V gene. The ends were cut back, 7 bases at V and 5 bases at J, with 15 bases in the middle. The CDR3 DNA reads as TGTGCCAGCATCCTGAGGGCGGGAAACAATGAGCAGTTCTTC. This codes for CASILRAGNNEQFF.

This sequence joins TRBV19 and TRBJ1-2; TRBD1 matches 9 bases. Trimming took 4 bases from V and 4 from J; bases not matched to a gene: 16. Germline CDR1 LNHDA, CDR2 SQIVND (reference sequence). This CDR3 has 18 amino acids. CDR3 nucleotides: TGTGCCAGTAGTACCCAATACCGACAGGGGGGCGCTGGCTATGGCTACACCTTC. This sequence encodes CASSTQYRQGGAGYGYTF.

The chain links TRBV5-6 to TRBJ2-7; 7 nucleotides align to TRBD1. V dropped 4 bases and J dropped 6; count of bases not matched to a gene: 7. This CDR3 has 13 amino acids. Germline lookup yields CDR1 SGHDT and CDR2 YYEEEE. Here the CDR3 reads CASSNLGGPEQYF. CDR3 in DNA: TGTGCCAGCAGCAACTTAGGGGGCCCCGAGCAGTACTTC. The whole variable domain, remainder taken from reference TRBV5-6 and TRBJ2-7, is DAGVTQSPTHLIKTRGQQVTLRCSPKSGHDTVSWYQQALGQGPQFIFQYYEEEERQRGNFPDRFSGHQFPNYSSELNVNALLLGDSALYLCASSNLGGPEQYFGPGTRLTVT.

This clone was observed a single time. The chain carries TRBV3-1 (or the pseudogene TRBV3-2) and TRBJ2-6, with D maybe TRBD1 (6 bases). The CDR3 consists of 15 residues. Germline loops: CDR1 LGHDT, CDR2 YNNKEL (reference sequence). V gave up 8 bases and J gave up 5 bases, with 16 bases separating them. The CDR3 loop reads CASYIEQGRANVLTF. The CDR3 bases are TGTGCCAGCTACATTGAACAGGGTCGGGCCAACGTCCTGACTTTC.

The chain links TRBV5-4 to TRBJ1-1, with TRBD1 as a possible D gene (5 bases). Germline CDR1 SGHNT, CDR2 YYREEE (reference sequence). Trimming took off 4 bases at V and 7 bases at J, with 14 bases between the two ends. There are 13 residues in the CDR3. The CDR3 bases are TGTGCCAGCAGCGCCCGACAGCAACTTGAAGCTTTCTTT. As protein: CASSARQQLEAFF.

This clone was seen more than once but under ten times. The rearrangement links TRBV23-1 to TRBJ2-3; TRBD2 matches at 7 bases. TRBV23-1 is given ORF status, its function remaining uncertain. The V and J ends lost 8 bases and 0 bases, in that order; junction bases with no gene match: 11. The CDR3 is 16 amino acids. CDR3 sequence reads: CASGPCGAGSTDTQYF. The CDR3 DNA follows: TGCGCCAGCGGGCCGTGCGGAGCGGGAAGCACAGATACGCAGTATTTT.

V and J are TRBV24-1 and TRBJ1-5; 7 nucleotides agree with TRBD1. Losses at the gene ends were 4 bases for V and 2 bases for J; bases not matched to a gene: 1. The CDR3 covers 14 residues. The germline V gene encodes CDR1 KGHDR and CDR2 SFDVKD. The DNA for the CDR3 is TGTGCCACCAGTGACGACAGGGGCAATCAGCCCCAGCATTTT. Translated, it gives CATSDDRGNQPQHF.

The rearrangement joins TRBV28 to TRBJ2-7, with no clear D. V lost 1 base and J lost 2, with 9 bases in between. Germline values: CDR1 MDHEN, CDR2 SYDVKM. This CDR3 region has 14 residues. CDR3 in amino acids: CASSLSPVTYEQYF. The CDR3 nucleotides are TGTGCCAGCAGTTTATCCCCAGTTACCTACGAGCAGTACTTC. The full variable domain, rest sourced from reference TRBV28 and TRBJ2-7, is DVKVTQSSRYLVKRTGEKVFLECVQDMDHENMFWYRQDPGLGLRLIYFSYDVKMKEKGDIPEGYSVSREKKERFSLILESASTNQTSMYLCASSLSPVTYEQYFGPGTRLTVT.

The chain joins TRBV6-5 to TRBJ2-1, with a possible D match to TRBD1 (5 bases). CDR1 MNHEY and CDR2 SVGAGI come from the germline V gene. The germline V and J ends were trimmed by 3 bases and 8 bases, with 14 bases remaining between them. The CDR3 is 14 residues long. The CDR3 here is CASSYLYGADEQFF. CDR3 nucleotides: TGTGCCAGCAGTTATCTCTATGGGGCAGATGAGCAGTTCTTC.

The CDR3 sequence is CASSLANHQGFWGTGELFF. CDR3 DNA: TGTGCCAGCAGCTTAGCGAACCACCAGGGGTTTTGGGGAACCGGGGAGCTGTTTTTT. The chain carries TRBV7-9 and TRBJ2-2, with D possibly being TRBD1 (6 bases). Deletions cut 0 bases from V and 5 bases from J, with 22 bases between. The length of the CDR3 is 19 residues. The germline gives CDR1 SEHNR, CDR2 FQNEAQ (reference sequence).

The chain joins TRBV7-2 to TRBJ1-1; TRBD1 might be the D (6 bases). Germline CDR1 reads SGHTA; CDR2 reads FQGNSA. The CDR3 loop spans 15 amino acids. With 1 base removed from V and 4 bases from J, the gap between germline ends came to 13 bases. This chain's CDR3 is CASSLGQGIVTEAFF. The CDR3 DNA is TGTGCCAGCAGCTTAGGTCAGGGGATCGTCACTGAAGCTTTCTTT.

The chain links TRBV3-1 (or the pseudogene TRBV3-2) to TRBJ1-2, with TRBD1 matching 7 bases. The trim removed 1 base at V and 4 bases at J, leaving 9 bases unmatched. In germline, CDR1 is LGHDT, CDR2 YNNKEL (reference sequence). The length of the CDR3 is 16 residues. The CDR3 here is CASSQGSGQASYGYTF. CDR3 nucleotide sequence: TGTGCCAGCAGCCAAGGGTCTGGACAGGCATCCTATGGCTACACCTTC.

The CDR3 DNA reads as TGCGCCAGCAGCTTGGATTTTGGGGGGTTGGGCGAGCAGTACTTC. Translation gives CASSLDFGGLGEQYF. The chain carries TRBV5-1 and TRBJ2-7, with D tentatively TRBD2 (6 bases). The V gene lost 0 bases and the J gene lost 6 bases, with 16 bases spanning the gap. CDR1 SGHRS and CDR2 YFSETQ come from the germline V gene. CDR3 length: 15 residues.

This chain joins TRBV7-2 and TRBJ1-1; D uncertain. The CDR3 consists of 16 residues. Germline V gene lookup returns CDR1 SGHTA and CDR2 FQGNSA. The germline V and J ends were trimmed by 5 bases and 8 bases, with 24 bases remaining between them. CDR3 sequence reads: CASSLPGRVANGEAFF. The CDR3 DNA sequence: TGTGCCAGCAGCCTACCGGGGAGAGTCGCTAACGGGGAAGCTTTCTTT.

This clone turned up a few times. The genes are TRBV7-2 and TRBJ2-3, with D possibly TRBD1 on 7 matching bases. Germline V gene sequence: CDR1 SGHTA, CDR2 FQGNSA. Trimming removed 5 bases from V and 10 bases from J, with 19 bases in between. This CDR3 is 14 amino acids long. The CDR3 nucleotides read TGTGCCAGCAGCACGCGCGGGACAGTTTCGGCGCAGTATTTT. Its protein is CASSTRGTVSAQYF.

With respect to this clone: The same CDR3 is also encoded by other DNA sequences in this sample. This chain uses TRBV19 with TRBJ1-2; D uncertain. The V gene's germline CDR1 is LNHDA and CDR2 SQIVND (reference sequence). Trimming took 3 bases from V and 3 from J, leaving 8 bases between them. The CDR3 sequence is 13 residues long. The CDR3 nucleotides are TGTGCCAGTAGTATCGGAGGCCACTATGGCTACACCTTC. This codes for CASSIGGHYGYTF.

The chain links TRBV4-3 to TRBJ1-1; no clear D. The CDR3 runs to 13 residues. Germline V gene lookup returns CDR1 LGHNA and CDR2 YSLEER. Trimming shortened V by 2 bases and J by 4 bases, and 8 bases separated the two germline ends. The CDR3 DNA reads as TGCGCCAGCAGCCAATTCCGGAGCACTGAAGCTTTCTTT. Encoded protein: CASSQFRSTEAFF.

The V gene is TRBV28, the J gene TRBJ2-5; 11 bases are shared with TRBD2. The CDR3 is made up of 16 amino acids. J was trimmed by 3 bases and V by 0 bases; bases with no gene match: 3. Germline CDR1 MDHEN, CDR2 SYDVKM. The CDR3: CASSLWTSGAEETQYF. The CDR3 coding sequence is TGTGCCAGCAGTTTATGGACTAGCGGGGCCGAAGAGACCCAGTACTTC. The variable domain in full, completed from reference TRBV28 and TRBJ2-5, reads DVKVTQSSRYLVKRTGEKVFLECVQDMDHENMFWYRQDPGLGLRLIYFSYDVKMKEKGDIPEGYSVSREKKERFSLILESASTNQTSMYLCASSLWTSGAEETQYFGPGTRLLVL.

This clone was observed once. The CDR3, as DNA: TGTGCCAGCAGCCAAACGGGGGGGAATTCACCCCTCCACTTT. Translated: CASSQTGGNSPLHF. J is TRBJ1-6 and V is TRBV14; the D gene is possibly TRBD1 (5 bases). The CDR3 has 14 residues. V was pared by 2 bases and J by 7 bases, with 9 bases between. Germline V gives CDR1 SGHDN, CDR2 FVKESK. Complete variable domain (other parts from reference TRBV14 and TRBJ1-6): EAGVTQFPSHSVIEKGQTVTLRCDPISGHDNLYWYRRVMGKEIKFLLHFVKESKQDESGMPNNRFLAERTGGTYSTLKVQPAELEDSGVYFCASSQTGGNSPLHFGNGTRLTVT.

The chain couples TRBV28 to TRBJ2-7; possibly TRBD1 for D (5 bases). The V end lost 3 bases, the J end lost 4 bases, and 19 bases lay between the germline ends. Germline V gene lookup returns CDR1 MDHEN and CDR2 SYDVKM. The CDR3 consists of 16 residues. The CDR3 DNA reads as TGTGCCAGCAGTTTCTCGACAGTCCCTCCGCCTTACGAGCAGTACTTC. Encoded protein: CASSFSTVPPPYEQYF.

This clone is labeled medium-sized. Distinct nucleotide sequences in the sample also encode this CDR3. V and J are TRBV5-1 and TRBJ2-7, with TRBD2 matching 8 bases. Trimming at V came to 7 bases and at J to 7 bases, leaving 19 bases not matched to a gene. The CDR3 has 16 amino acids. Per germline, CDR1 SGHRS and CDR2 YFSETQ. The CDR3 region is CASLSRRGGPGGEQYF. CDR3 nucleotide sequence: TGCGCCAGCTTGAGCCGTAGGGGGGGCCCGGGGGGGGAGCAGTACTTC.

This clone was seen once. The J gene is TRBJ1-2, the V gene TRBV30; the D gene is possibly TRBD1 (5 bases). The germline V gene encodes CDR1 GTSNPN and CDR2 SVGIG (reference sequence). There are 16 residues in the CDR3. V was clipped by 3 bases and J by 0 bases, with 17 bases between them. The CDR3 coding sequence is TGTGCCTGGAGGCACACCGGGGGGGTATCTAACTATGGCTACACCTTC. This codes for CAWRHTGGVSNYGYTF.